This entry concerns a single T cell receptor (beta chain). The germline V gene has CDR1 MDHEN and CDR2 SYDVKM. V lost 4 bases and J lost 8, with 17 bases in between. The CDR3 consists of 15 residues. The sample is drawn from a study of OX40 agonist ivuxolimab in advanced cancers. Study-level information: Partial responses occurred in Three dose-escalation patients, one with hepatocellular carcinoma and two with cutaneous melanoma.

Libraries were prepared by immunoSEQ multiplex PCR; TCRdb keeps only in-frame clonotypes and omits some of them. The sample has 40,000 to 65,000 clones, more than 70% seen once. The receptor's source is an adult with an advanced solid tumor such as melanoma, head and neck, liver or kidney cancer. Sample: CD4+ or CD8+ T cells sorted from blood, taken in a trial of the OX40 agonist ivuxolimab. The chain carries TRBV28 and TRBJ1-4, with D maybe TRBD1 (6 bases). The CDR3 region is CASSSPGGQGEKLFF. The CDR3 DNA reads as TGTGCCAGCAGTTCCCCTGGGGGGCAGGGGGAAAAACTGTTTTTT.